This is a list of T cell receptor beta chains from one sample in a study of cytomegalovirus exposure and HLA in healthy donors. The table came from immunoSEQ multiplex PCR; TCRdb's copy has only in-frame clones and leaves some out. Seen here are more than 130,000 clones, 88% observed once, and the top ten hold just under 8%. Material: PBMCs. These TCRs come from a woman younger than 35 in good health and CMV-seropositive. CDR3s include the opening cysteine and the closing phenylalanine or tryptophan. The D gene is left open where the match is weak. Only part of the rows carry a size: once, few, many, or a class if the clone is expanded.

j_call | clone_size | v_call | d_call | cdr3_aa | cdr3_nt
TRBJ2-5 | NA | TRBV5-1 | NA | CASSLGGRETQYF | TGCGCCAGCAGCTTAGGAGGGCGCGAGACCCAGTACTTC
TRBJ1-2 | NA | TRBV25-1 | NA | CASSPAGGLKRGYTF | TGTGCCAGCAGTCCGGCGGGAGGCTTGAAGAGAGGCTACACCTTC
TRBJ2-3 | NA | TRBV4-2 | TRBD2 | CASSQVAGGSTDTQYF | TGTGCCAGCAGCCAAGTAGCGGGGGGTAGCACAGATACGCAGTATTTT
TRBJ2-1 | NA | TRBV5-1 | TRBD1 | CASSSGQGGNEQFF | TGCGCCAGCAGCTCCGGACAGGGGGGGAATGAGCAGTTCTTC
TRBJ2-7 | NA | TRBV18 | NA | CASSARGSSLYEQYF | TGTGCCAGCTCAGCCAGGGGCTCCTCCCTCTACGAGCAGTACTTC
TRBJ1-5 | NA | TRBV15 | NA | CATSRGTRGQPQHF | TGTGCCACCAGCAGAGGTACCCGCGGTCAGCCCCAGCATTTT
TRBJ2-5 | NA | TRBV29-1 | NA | CSVEGRGTGGRETQYF | TGCAGCGTTGAGGGAAGGGGGACGGGGGGCAGAGAGACCCAGTACTTC
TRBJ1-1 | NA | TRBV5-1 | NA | CASSGHSEAFF | TGCGCCAGCAGCGGGCATTCAGAAGCTTTCTTT
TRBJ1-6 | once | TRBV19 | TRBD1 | CASSLRDRDNSPLHF | TGTGCCAGTAGTCTCCGGGACAGAGATAATTCACCCCTCCACTTT
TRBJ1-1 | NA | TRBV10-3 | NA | CAISERTEAFF | TGTGCCATCAGTGAACGGACTGAAGCTTTCTTT
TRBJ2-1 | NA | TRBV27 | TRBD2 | CASSFGASGPYNEQFF | TGTGCCAGCAGTTTCGGGGCTAGCGGGCCCTACAATGAGCAGTTCTTC
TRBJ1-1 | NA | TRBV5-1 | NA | CASSLVHGGPTEAFF | TGCGCCAGCAGCTTGGTCCACGGAGGGCCCACTGAAGCTTTCTTT
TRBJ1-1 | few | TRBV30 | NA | CAWSVLTEAFF | TGTGCCTGGAGTGTACTCACTGAAGCTTTCTTT
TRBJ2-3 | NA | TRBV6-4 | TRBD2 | CASSELAGSTDTQYF | TGTGCCAGCAGTGAGCTAGCGGGGTCCACAGATACGCAGTATTTT
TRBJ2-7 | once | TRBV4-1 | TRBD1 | CASNLGGQGSVYEQYF | TGCGCCAGCAACCTCGGCGGACAGGGTTCGGTTTACGAGCAGTACTTC
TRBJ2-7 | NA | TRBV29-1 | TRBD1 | CSVETGASYEQYF | TGCAGCGTTGAGACAGGGGCCTCCTACGAGCAGTACTTC
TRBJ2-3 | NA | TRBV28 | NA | CASSFTGGTDTQYF | TGTGCCAGCAGTTTTACCGGAGGCACAGATACGCAGTATTTT
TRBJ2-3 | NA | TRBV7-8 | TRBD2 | CASSFRIAGPTDTQYF | TGTGCCAGCAGCTTTAGAATAGCGGGGCCCACAGATACGCAGTATTTT
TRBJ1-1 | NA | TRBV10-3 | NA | CAISDRNTEAFF | TGTGCCATCTCGGACAGAAACACTGAAGCTTTCTTT
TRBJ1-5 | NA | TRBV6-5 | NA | CASSPDSFSNQPQHF | TGTGCCAGCAGTCCGGACAGTTTTAGCAATCAGCCCCAGCATTTT
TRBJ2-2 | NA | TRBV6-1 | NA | CASSEALETGELFF | TGTGCCAGCAGTGAAGCGTTGGAGACCGGGGAGCTGTTTTTT
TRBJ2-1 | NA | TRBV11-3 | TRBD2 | CASSLDGLASDEQFF | TGTGCCAGCAGCTTAGACGGACTAGCGTCCGATGAGCAGTTCTTC
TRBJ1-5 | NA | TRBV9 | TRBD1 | CASSGDGTGSRQPQHF | TGTGCCAGCAGCGGCGACGGGACAGGGAGTCGTCAGCCCCAGCATTTT
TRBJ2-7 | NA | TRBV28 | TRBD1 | CASSTGAPLYEQYF | TGTGCCAGCAGTACAGGGGCCCCTCTTTACGAGCAGTACTTC
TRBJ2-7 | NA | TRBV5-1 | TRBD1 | CASSLEQGALGEQYF | TGCGCCAGCAGCTTGGAACAGGGGGCATTAGGAGAGCAGTACTTC
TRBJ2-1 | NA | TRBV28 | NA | CASSRPLGGPNEQFF | TGTGCCAGCAGTCGACCTTTGGGGGGGCCCAATGAGCAGTTCTTC
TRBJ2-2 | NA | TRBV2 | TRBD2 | CASSPSGSGRNTGELFF | TGTGCCAGCAGCCCCTCAGGGAGCGGGAGAAACACCGGGGAGCTGTTTTTT
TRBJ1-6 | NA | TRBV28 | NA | CASSGGHLASPLHF | TGTGCCAGCAGTGGGGGACACCTTGCTTCACCCCTCCACTTT
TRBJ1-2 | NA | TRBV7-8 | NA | CASSLGAYYGYTF | TGTGCCAGCAGCTTGGGGGCCTACTATGGCTACACCTTC
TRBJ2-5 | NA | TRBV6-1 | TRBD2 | CASSEDFTGGPQETQYF | TGTGCCAGCAGTGAAGATTTCACGGGGGGACCACAAGAGACCCAGTACTTC
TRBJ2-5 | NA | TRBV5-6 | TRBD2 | CASSSGLAGASFQETQYF | TGTGCCAGCAGCTCAGGACTAGCGGGGGCCTCATTCCAAGAGACCCAGTACTTC
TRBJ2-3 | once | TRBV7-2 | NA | CASSLILATDTQYF | TGTGCCAGCAGCTTAATTCTGGCAACAGATACGCAGTATTTT
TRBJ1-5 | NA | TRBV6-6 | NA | CASSRTADQPQHF | TGTGCCAGCAGCAGGACAGCAGATCAGCCCCAGCATTTT
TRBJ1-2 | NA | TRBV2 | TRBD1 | CASSERTGAFRTGYTF | TGTGCCAGCAGTGAAAGGACAGGGGCATTCCGTACTGGCTACACCTTC
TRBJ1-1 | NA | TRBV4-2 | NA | CASSQEAAEAFF | TGTGCCAGCAGCCAAGAAGCGGCAGAAGCTTTCTTT
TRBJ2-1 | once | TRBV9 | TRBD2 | CASSVAPTSGSNEQFF | TGTGCCAGCAGCGTAGCCCCGACTAGCGGTTCCAATGAGCAGTTCTTC
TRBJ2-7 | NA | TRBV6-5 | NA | CANHFRRGKVCEQYF | TGTGCCAACCACTTTAGACGAGGAAAAGTCTGCGAGCAGTACTTC
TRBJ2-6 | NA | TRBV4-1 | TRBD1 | CASSQDLGRGLLAGANVLTF | TGCGCCAGCAGCCAAGATCTTGGCAGGGGGCTTTTAGCTGGGGCCAACGTCCTGACTTTC
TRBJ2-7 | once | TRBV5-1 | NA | CASSSGIGYEQYF | TGCGCCAGCAGCTCAGGGATTGGGTACGAGCAGTACTTC
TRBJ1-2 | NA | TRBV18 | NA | CASSPMREGSYGYTF | TGTGCCAGCTCACCGATGCGTGAGGGCTCCTATGGCTACACCTTC
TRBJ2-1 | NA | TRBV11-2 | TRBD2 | CASSLAGGLGEQFF | TGTGCCAGCAGTCTAGCGGGAGGCCTAGGTGAGCAGTTCTTC
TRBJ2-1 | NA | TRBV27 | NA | CASSLNVYRYNEQFF | TGTGCCAGCAGTTTAAACGTGTACCGGTACAATGAGCAGTTCTTC
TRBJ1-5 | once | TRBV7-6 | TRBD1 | CASSLGQGQPQHF | TGTGCCAGCAGCTTGGGACAGGGACAGCCCCAGCATTTT
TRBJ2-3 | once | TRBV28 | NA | CASSFLSGTDTQYF | TGTGCCAGCAGTTTTCTAAGCGGCACAGATACGCAGTATTTT
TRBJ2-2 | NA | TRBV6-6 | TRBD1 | CASSPRTGLSPGELFF | TGTGCCAGCAGCCCTCGGACAGGGTTGAGTCCCGGGGAGCTGTTTTTT
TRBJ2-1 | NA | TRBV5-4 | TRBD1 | CASSLEARGWNEQFF | TGTGCCAGCAGCTTGGAGGCCAGGGGGTGGAATGAGCAGTTCTTC
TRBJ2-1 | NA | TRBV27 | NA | CASRASGSGYEQFF | TGTGCCAGCAGGGCCTCGGGTAGCGGCTATGAGCAGTTCTTC
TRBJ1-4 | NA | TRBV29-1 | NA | CSATRGSEKLFF | TGCAGCGCTACCAGGGGAAGTGAAAAACTGTTTTTT
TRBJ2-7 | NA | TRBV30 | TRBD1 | CAWRDRGQGEQYF | TGTGCCTGGAGGGACAGGGGGCAGGGCGAGCAGTACTTC
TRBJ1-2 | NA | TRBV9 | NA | CASSVEEGGYGYTF | TGTGCCAGCAGCGTTGAGGAGGGCGGCTATGGCTACACCTTC
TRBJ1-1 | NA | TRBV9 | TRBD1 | CASSASQGGYNTEAFF | TGTGCCAGCAGCGCCTCACAGGGGGGGTATAACACTGAAGCTTTCTTT
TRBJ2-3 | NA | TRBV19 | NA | CASSMWGGTDTQYF | TGTGCCAGTAGTATGTGGGGGGGCACAGATACGCAGTATTTT
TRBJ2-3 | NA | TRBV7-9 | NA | CASSPHTDTQYF | TGTGCCAGCAGCCCACACACCGATACGCAGTATTTT
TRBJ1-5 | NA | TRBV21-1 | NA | CASSTNSNLANQPQHF | TGTGCCAGCAGCACCAATTCCAACCTCGCGAATCAGCCCCAGCATTTT
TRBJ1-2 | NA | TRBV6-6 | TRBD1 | CASSPRDRITNYGYTF | TGTGCCAGCAGCCCCCGGGACAGAATCACTAACTATGGCTACACCTTC